This entry lists 9 T cell receptor beta chains sequenced from one sample in a study of T cells in Graves' hyperthyroidism and ophthalmopathy. Researchers amplified the TCR beta CDR3 regions from RNA transcripts. The TCR CDR3 was amplified in a first-round RT-PCR using the HTBI primer set. One entry per CDR3 protein, called by TCRdb with MiXCR from the multiplex PCR reads. The table has some 500,000 distinct CDR3 sequences, approximately 24% seen once. What was sequenced was blood. The source of these receptors is a woman under 40 with Graves' ophthalmopathy.

The chain's CDR3 is CSAPWDIYGYTF. In nucleotides, the CDR3 is TGCAGTGCTCCCTGGGACATCTATGGCTACACCTTC. The chain employs TRBV20-1 and TRBJ1-2; possibly TRBD1 for D (6 bases). Trimming left V 5 bases short and J 4 bases short, with 11 bases between. CDR1 and CDR2 from the germline V gene are DFQATT and SNEGSKA (reference sequence). CDR3 length: 12 amino acids.

This clonotype turned up a few times. V gene TRBV13 combines with J gene TRBJ1-1; 8 bases match TRBD1. From germline, CDR1 is PRHDT and CDR2 FYEKMQ (reference sequence). The J segment lost 6 bases and the V segment lost 9 bases, leaving 15 bases of the junction unmatched. The length of the CDR3 is 15 residues. CDR3 amino acids: CASAALGQGASEAFF. The DNA of the CDR3 is TGTGCCAGTGCGGCCCTCGGGCAGGGGGCATCTGAAGCTTTCTTT. Together with reference TRBV13 and TRBJ1-1, the CDR3 gives the full variable domain: AAGVIQSPRHLIKEKRETATLKCYPIPRHDTVYWYQQGPGQDPQFLISFYEKMQSDKGSIPDRFSAQQFSDYHSELNMSSLELGDSALYFCASAALGQGASEAFFGQGTRLTVV.

The chain combines TRBV6-4 with TRBJ1-2; 7 nucleotides match TRBD1. From germline, CDR1 is MRHNA and CDR2 SNTAGT. After removal of 3 bases from V and 8 bases from J, the junction contained 3 bases not matched to a gene. This CDR3 comprises 12 residues. As DNA, the CDR3 is TGTGCCAGCAGTGAACAGGGGAGAGGCTACACCTTC. It is translated as CASSEQGRGYTF.

This clonotype was counted a few times. At one end, the junction sequence differs from germline, possibly due to a read error. The CDR3 DNA sequence: TGCAGTGCTAGAAGGGGGGGTGGCGAGACCAAGTACTTC. This sequence encodes CSARRGGGETKYF. This chain uses TRBV20-1 with TRBJ2-5; tentatively, D is TRBD2 (7 bases). The CDR3 has 13 amino acids. Germline lookup yields CDR1 DFQATT and CDR2 SNEGSKA (reference sequence).

This clonotype was observed at least ten times. The chain carries TRBV5-5 and TRBJ1-5; weak D call: TRBD1 (5 bases). The CDR3 spans 14 residues. Trimming removed 4 bases at V and 4 bases at J, with 12 bases between. CDR1 is SGHKS and CDR2 is YYEKEE in the germline V gene (reference sequence). DNA of the CDR3: TGTGCCAGCAGCCGGGACGGTTGGAATCAGCCCCAGCATTTT. The encoded protein is CASSRDGWNQPQHF. Full variable domain (missing parts from reference TRBV5-5 and TRBJ1-5): DAGVTQSPTHLIKTRGQQVTLRCSPISGHKSVSWYQQVLGQGPQFIFQYYEKEERGRGNFPDRFSARQFPNYSSELNVNALLLGDSALYLCASSRDGWNQPQHFGDGTRLSIL.

The chain couples TRBV11-2 to TRBJ2-7; D ambiguous. Germline CDR1 SGHAT, CDR2 FQNNGV. V gave up 2 bases and J gave up 4 bases, with 18 bases separating them. This CDR3 is 16 amino acids long. As DNA, the CDR3 is TGTGCCAGCAGCTTATTGCAGGACCTTTCGGAATACGAGCAGTACTTC. It is translated as CASSLLQDLSEYEQYF.

In this sample, this clonotype turned up many times. The chain joins TRBV5-1 to TRBJ2-5; 11 nucleotides agree with TRBD2. The CDR3 runs 17 residues. The V segment lost 5 bases and the J segment 4 bases; nucleotides outside the gene matches: 13. Looked up from germline, CDR1 is SGHRS and CDR2 is YFSETQ. The CDR3 nucleotides read TGCGCCAGCAGGAGGCTAGCGGGGGGCTCACCAGGAGAGACCCAGTACTTC. Encoded protein: CASRRLAGGSPGETQYF. Supplemented by reference TRBV5-1 and TRBJ2-5, the full variable domain reads KAGVTQTPRYLIKTRGQQVTLSCSPISGHRSVSWYQQTPGQGLQFLFEYFSETQRNKGNFPGRFSGRQFSNSRSEMNVSTLELGDSALYLCASRRLAGGSPGETQYFGPGTRLLVL.

The chain recombines TRBV12-3 or TRBV12-4 with TRBJ2-7, with a tentative D call TRBD2 (5 bases). This CDR3 has 14 residues. V dropped 3 bases and J dropped 2 bases, with 11 bases sitting between them. The CDR3 loop is CASSFGLGTYEQYF. As DNA, the CDR3 is TGTGCCAGCAGTTTCGGACTTGGAACCTACGAGCAGTACTTC.

On this clonotype: Germline and junction disagree at one end, which may indicate a read error. The chain employs TRBV12-3 or TRBV12-4 and TRBJ1-2; possible D gene TRBD1, 5 bases. The CDR3 has 14 amino acids. In DNA form, the CDR3 reads TGTGCCCGCAGCTTGGTCGGGGGTCACTATGGCTACACCTTC. Protein sequence: CARSLVGGHYGYTF.